Presented here are 8 T cell receptor beta chains from one specimen sequenced in a study of blood T cell repertoires in COVID-19. Assay: immunoSEQ multiplex PCR; the TCRdb copy retains only in-frame clones and omits some. The sample lists 150,000 to 200,000 clones; around 84% were seen once. The sequenced material came from PBMCs or T cells enriched from blood (not recorded which). These receptors were taken from a man between 35 and 55 years old who had recovered from COVID-19.

The V and J genes are TRBV2 and TRBJ1-1; no clear D gene. The ends were cut back, 3 bases at V and 1 base at J, with 9 bases in the middle. This CDR3 contains 14 residues. The V gene's germline CDR1 is SNHLY and CDR2 FYNNEI. CDR3 protein: CASSDEGKNTEAFF. In DNA form, the CDR3 reads TGTGCCAGCAGTGATGAGGGAAAGAACACTGAAGCTTTCTTT.

CDR3 in amino acids: CASSLSGGRSGNTIYF. DNA for the CDR3: TGTGCCAGCAGCCTCTCCGGAGGGAGGTCTGGAAACACCATATATTTT. The chain combines TRBV7-2 with TRBJ1-3, with no clear D. The CDR3 runs to 16 residues. V lost 5 bases to trimming and J lost 1 base, with 15 bases between them. Germline V CDR1 and CDR2: SGHTA, FQGNSA.

The rearrangement joins TRBV5-1 to TRBJ2-5; 10 bases map to TRBD2. The CDR3 has 15 residues. V lost 0 bases to trimming and J lost 5 bases; unmatched junction nucleotides: 4. Germline V gene lookup returns CDR1 SGHRS and CDR2 YFSETQ. Here the CDR3 reads CASSLEQTSGETQYF. DNA for the CDR3: TGCGCCAGCAGCTTGGAGCAGACTAGCGGGGAGACCCAGTACTTC.

J is TRBJ2-7 and V is TRBV10-3, with D tentatively TRBD2 (6 bases). The germline CDR1 and CDR2 sequences are ENHRY and SYGVKD. The CDR3 is 14 residues long. Trimming left V 0 bases short and J 6 bases short, with 12 bases between. The CDR3 DNA reads TGTGCCATCAGTGAGTCGGAGGGATCGAGCGAGCAGTACGTC. It is translated as CAISESEGSSEQYV.

The V call is TRBV29-1, the J call TRBJ1-1, with 8 positions matching TRBD1. The CDR3 is 13 residues long. Germline assignment: CDR1 SQVTM and CDR2 ANQGSEA. The V and J ends lost 6 bases and 1 base, in that order; junction bases with no gene match: 4. CDR3 nucleotide sequence: TGCAGCGTGAGAGGGACAGGGAACACTGAAGCTTTCTTT. It encodes CSVRGTGNTEAFF.

The rearrangement uses TRBV30 and TRBJ1-2, with a tentative D call TRBD1 (5 bases). The ends were cut back, 0 bases at V and 12 bases at J, with 14 bases in the middle. The V gene's germline CDR1 is GTSNPN and CDR2 SVGIG (reference sequence). The CDR3 loop spans 12 amino acids. CDR3 sequence (DNA): TGTGCCTGGAGTGTACTACCCAGGGAAGACACCTTC. Translating it yields CAWSVLPREDTF.

The chain links TRBV4-2 to TRBJ2-1, with TRBD1 matching over 11 bases. Germline CDR1 and CDR2: LGHNA and YNFKEQ. V shed 4 bases and J 7 bases; nucleotides not matched to a gene: 6. The CDR3 loop spans 15 amino acids. The CDR3 DNA is TGTGCCAGCAGCCCACCGGGACAGGGGGGGAATGAGCAGTTCTTC. It is translated as CASSPPGQGGNEQFF.

J is TRBJ1-2 and V is TRBV19; D is undetermined. CDR1 and CDR2 (germline): LNHDA, SQIVND (reference sequence). Trimming removed 4 bases at V and 5 bases at J, with 11 bases between. This CDR3 comprises 13 residues. This chain's CDR3 is CASSTSGWYGYTF. The CDR3 nucleotides read TGTGCCAGTAGTACCTCGGGGTGGTATGGCTACACCTTC.